This is a list of T cell receptor beta chains from one sample in a study of shared clonotypes between healthy human individuals. Here immunoSEQ multiplex PCR was the method, and the copy in TCRdb shows in-frame clones only, minus some. The sample consists of some 470,000 clones, 76% of them appearing once. The specimen was PBMCs. The receptor set was obtained from a woman between 40 and 55 years old in good health. Some clones in this sample may be carry-over from other donors' samples. The CDR3 runs from the conserved cysteine through the conserved F or W. D genes are given only for firm matches. Not all rows give a size; the values are once, few, many and, for expanded clones, a class.

.	TRBJ1-2	TRBV28	few	CASSLGYRDYGYTF	TGTGCCAGCAGTTTAGGGTACAGGGACTATGGCTACACCTTC
.	TRBJ2-7	TRBV20-1	.	CSARTYEQYF	TGCAGTGCTAGGACCTACGAGCAGTACTTC
TRBD2	TRBJ2-7	TRBV7-3	.	CASSLGTSGTYEQYF	TGTGCCAGCAGCCTGGGGACTAGCGGCACCTACGAGCAGTACTTC
TRBD1	TRBJ2-1	TRBV5-1	few	CASSEGTGGLSYNEQFF	TGCGCCAGCAGCGAGGGGACAGGGGGCTTGTCCTACAATGAGCAGTTCTTC
TRBD1	TRBJ2-2	TRBV14	few	CASSETGTGGTGELFF	TGTGCCAGCAGCGAAACCGGGACAGGAGGCACCGGGGAGCTGTTTTTT
.	TRBJ1-2	TRBV5-4	few	CASSLNVGPSSYTF	TGTGCCAGCAGCTTAAACGTGGGGCCTTCGAGCTACACCTTC
TRBD1	TRBJ1-2	TRBV28	.	CASSPGGSYGYTF	TGTGCCAGCAGCCCAGGGGGGAGCTATGGCTACACCTTC
TRBD1	TRBJ2-7	TRBV6-5	.	CASSRDSAYEQYF	TGTGCCAGCTCTAGGGACAGCGCCTACGAGCAGTACTTC
.	TRBJ2-5	TRBV2	once	CASSGAKETQYF	TGTGCCAGCAGTGGGGCCAAAGAGACCCAGTACTTC
.	TRBJ1-2	TRBV30	once	CAWRWAGDGYTF	TGTGCCTGGAGGTGGGCAGGGGATGGCTACACCTTC
.	TRBJ2-5	TRBV5-1	.	CASSLLPRGETQYF	TGCGCCAGCAGCTTGCTTCCCCGGGGAGAGACCCAGTACTTC
.	TRBJ2-2	TRBV5-4	.	CASSPRVSVTGELFF	TGTGCCAGCAGCCCCCGTGTTTCCGTAACCGGGGAGCTGTTTTTT
.	TRBJ1-6	TRBV7-2	.	CASSMDGYNSPLHF	TGTGCCAGCAGCATGGACGGCTATAATTCACCCCTCCACTTT
TRBD2	TRBJ2-5	TRBV15	.	CATSSGGAKETQYF	TGTGCCACCAGCAGCGGGGGGGCAAAAGAGACCCAGTACTTC
.	TRBJ2-5	TRBV30	.	CAWSLAFGSQETQYF	TGTGCCTGGAGTTTGGCCTTCGGGTCCCAAGAGACCCAGTACTTC